Sequencing of this T cell receptor (beta chain) was carried out in a study of blood T cell repertoires in COVID-19. Background on the study: Some COVID-19 samples were acute and others convalescent; all came from the United States, Italy and Spain. Sources were T cells, B-cell-depleted T cells, or PBMCs; the material itself was cDNA or gDNA.

The method was immunoSEQ multiplex PCR; TCRdb's version includes in-frame clones alone and lacks a portion of them. The sample holds under 300,000 clones; 80% to 90% are singletons and the top ten take approximately 5%. V was trimmed by 6 bases and J by 2 bases, leaving 13 bases between them. Germline assignment: CDR1 MDHEN and CDR2 SYDVKM. The CDR3 covers 15 residues. The rearrangement uses TRBV28 and TRBJ2-2; a weak D match, TRBD1 (6 bases). The specimen sequenced was peripheral blood. The receptor's source is a woman in her thirties or forties who had recovered from COVID-19. CDR3 DNA: TGTGCCAGCAGGAGCACAGGGATTAACACCGGGGAGCTGTTTTTT. Translated: CASRSTGINTGELFF.